This passage covers 29 T cell receptor beta chains from one sample sequenced in a study of blood T cell repertoires in COVID-19 (dated by TCRdb to the early 2020s). Libraries were constructed by the immunoSEQ multiplex PCR assay. TCRdb stores this immuneACCESS table with in-frame sequences only. Part of the clones is absent; in the studies checked, under half of the shortfall reflects unresolved V genes, and no reason is known for the rest. The sample includes about 41,000 clones, with around 83% observed a single time. Less than 3.5% of the sample is held by the ten biggest clonotypes. Specimen: peripheral blood. The source is a woman aged 55-69 years with acute or convalescent COVID-19.

This rearrangement joins TRBV5-6 to TRBJ1-4; D possibly corresponds to TRBD1 (6 bases). Germline assignment: CDR1 SGHDT and CDR2 YYEEEE. V lost 5 bases and J 6 bases, leaving 11 bases between the germline ends. The CDR3 covers 13 residues. The DNA of the CDR3 is TGTGCCAGCAGAGGACAGTTAGATGAAAAACTGTTTTTT. It encodes CASRGQLDEKLFF.

The rearrangement links TRBV6-6 to TRBJ2-1, with TRBD1 matching 9 bases. The CDR3 is 14 amino acids. V lost 8 bases to trimming and J lost 7 bases; unmatched junction nucleotides: 9. Germline V gene data show CDR1 as MNHNY and CDR2 as SVGAGI (reference sequence). The CDR3 loop is CASQTGTGINEQFF. In DNA form, the CDR3 reads TGTGCCAGCCAAACCGGGACAGGGATTAATGAGCAGTTCTTC.

This sequence joins TRBV5-4 and TRBJ1-3, with TRBD1 as a possible D gene (6 bases). The CDR3 is 16 residues long. Germline loops: CDR1 SGHNT, CDR2 YYREEE (reference sequence). The V end was cut by 7 bases, the J end by 1 base, with 18 bases between. The CDR3 loop is CASGRGGARSGNTIYF. DNA for the CDR3: TGTGCCAGCGGACGAGGGGGGGCAAGGTCTGGAAACACCATATATTTT.

The chain carries TRBV30 and TRBJ2-7; 7 bases fit TRBD1. V dropped 3 bases and J dropped 5; count of bases not matched to a gene: 10. CDR1 is GTSNPN, CDR2 SVGIG, per germline (reference sequence). The CDR3 contains 14 residues. In DNA form, the CDR3 reads TGTGCCTGGAGGAAGTCAGGGGGTGACGACGAGCAGTACTTC. It encodes CAWRKSGGDDEQYF.

The chain links TRBV11-1 to TRBJ2-2; 14 bases line up with TRBD2. The J segment lost 4 bases and the V segment lost 3 bases, leaving 1 base of the junction unmatched. The CDR3 extends over 16 amino acids. CDR1 is SGHAT and CDR2 is FQDESV in the germline V gene (reference sequence). CDR3 DNA sequence: TGTGCCAGCAGCTTGGGGACTAGCGGGAGCACCGGGGAGCTGTTTTTT. Amino acid sequence: CASSLGTSGSTGELFF.

The rearrangement joins TRBV24-1 to TRBJ2-1; 9 bases agree with TRBD1. Per germline, CDR1 KGHDR and CDR2 SFDVKD. The CDR3 totals 15 residues. V was pared by 9 bases and J by 7 bases, with 12 bases of the junction left unmatched. CDR3 in amino acids: CATGGTGQGINEQFF. The CDR3 nucleotides read TGTGCCACCGGAGGAACGGGACAGGGCATAAATGAGCAGTTCTTC.

This chain links TRBV9 with TRBJ1-3; D not resolved. Germline loops: CDR1 SGDLS, CDR2 YYNGEE. Trimming cost V 3 bases and J 0 bases, with 13 bases left between them. The CDR3 covers 16 residues. The CDR3 region has the DNA TGTGCCAGCAGCGCCGGAGTACCCGTCTCTGGAAACACCATATATTTT. It is translated as CASSAGVPVSGNTIYF.

The chain combines TRBV6-5 with TRBJ2-7; 9 bases fit TRBD1. The CDR3 contains 14 residues. The germline V gene has CDR1 MNHEY and CDR2 SVGAGI. Trimming at V came to 6 bases and at J to 4 bases, leaving 7 bases not matched to a gene. CDR3 bases: TGTGCCAGCAGATCGCGGACAGGGGCATACGAGCAGTACTTC. This codes for CASRSRTGAYEQYF.

The V gene is TRBV28, the J gene TRBJ1-5; D not certain. This CDR3 region has 14 residues. V lost 1 base, J lost 3 bases, and 7 bases lay in between. CDR1 and CDR2 (germline): MDHEN, SYDVKM. The CDR3 loop is CASSLSGYNQPQHF. The DNA for the CDR3 is TGTGCCAGCAGTTTATCGGGATACAATCAGCCCCAGCATTTT.

This chain connects TRBV29-1 to TRBJ1-1; 7 bases align to TRBD1. J gave up 0 bases and V 6 bases, and 4 bases lay outside the gene matches. In germline, CDR1 is SQVTM, CDR2 ANQGSEA. The CDR3 totals 13 residues. CDR3 amino acids: CSVTGQMNTEAFF. CDR3 DNA sequence: TGCAGCGTGACGGGACAGATGAACACTGAAGCTTTCTTT.

This clone was seen only once. V usage is TRBV18 and J usage is TRBJ2-1; D gene unclear. The CDR3 is 14 residues long. Per the germline V gene, CDR1 is KGHSH and CDR2 is LQKENI. Trimming took off 9 bases at V and 1 base at J, with 13 bases between the two ends. As DNA, the CDR3 is TGTGCCAGTCTTCAGGATCCATCCTACAATGAGCAGTTCTTC. It translates to CASLQDPSYNEQFF.

The gene calls are TRBV7-6 and TRBJ1-5, with TRBD1 as a possible D gene (5 bases). The CDR3 runs 15 residues. Germline-derived CDR1 and CDR2 are SGHVS and FNYEAQ. Between the trimmed V and J ends, which lost 1 base and 4 bases, there was a span of 11 bases. The CDR3: CASSLGGGFNQPQHF. In DNA form, the CDR3 reads TGTGCCAGCAGCTTAGGGGGGGGTTTTAATCAGCCCCAGCATTTT.

The CDR3 DNA is TGTGCCAGCAGCCCCTGGACAGGGGGCTCTGGAAACACCATATATTTT. Protein product: CASSPWTGGSGNTIYF. This chain joins TRBV13 and TRBJ1-3; 10 bases match TRBD1. The CDR3 has 16 amino acids. Germline loops: CDR1 PRHDT, CDR2 FYEKMQ (reference sequence). V shed 5 bases and J 0 bases; nucleotides not matched to a gene: 4.

The chain couples TRBV19 to TRBJ1-1; TRBD1 matches 9 bases. This CDR3 comprises 14 residues. V lost 5 bases to trimming and J lost 4 bases; unmatched junction nucleotides: 5. Germline CDR1 reads LNHDA; CDR2 reads SQIVND (reference sequence). The CDR3 reads CASSAPGQGTEAFF. The DNA for the CDR3 is TGTGCCAGTAGTGCACCGGGACAGGGCACTGAAGCTTTCTTT. Full variable domain (outside the CDR3, taken from reference TRBV19 and TRBJ1-1): DGGITQSPKYLFRKEGQNVTLSCEQNLNHDAMYWYRQDPGQGLRLIYYSQIVNDFQKGDIAEGYSVSREKKESFPLTVTSAQKNPTAFYLCASSAPGQGTEAFFGQGTRLTVV.

This clone came up once. The chain joins TRBV5-4 to TRBJ2-4; 10 nucleotides match TRBD1. Germline lookup yields CDR1 SGHNT and CDR2 YYREEE (reference sequence). This CDR3 region has 15 residues. After removal of 2 bases from V and 9 bases from J, the junction contained 8 bases not matched to a gene. The CDR3 nucleotides read TGTGCCAGCAGCTTACCGGGACAGGGGAGAAGCATTCAGTACTTC. Its protein is CASSLPGQGRSIQYF. The whole variable domain, filled in from reference TRBV5-4 and TRBJ2-4, reads ETGVTQSPTHLIKTRGQQVTLRCSSQSGHNTVSWYQQALGQGPQFIFQYYREEENGRGNFPPRFSGLQFPNYSSELNVNALELDDSALYLCASSLPGQGRSIQYFGAGTRLSVL.

This rearrangement joins TRBV6-6 to TRBJ2-5; 7 bases align to TRBD2. The CDR3 has 14 amino acids. CDR1 and CDR2 (germline): MNHNY, SVGAGI (reference sequence). The ends lost 6 bases at V and 4 bases at J; junction bases unmatched: 8. The CDR3: CASSQAREGETQYF. In nucleotides, the CDR3 is TGTGCCAGCAGCCAGGCTAGGGAGGGAGAGACCCAGTACTTC.

The gene calls are TRBV14 and TRBJ2-1, with TRBD1 matching 7 bases. In germline, CDR1 is SGHDN, CDR2 FVKESK. V lost 4 bases to trimming and J lost 5 bases; unmatched junction nucleotides: 14. CDR3 length: 17 amino acids. CDR3 protein: CASSPLYRGVMDNEQFF. DNA for the CDR3: TGTGCCAGCAGCCCGTTATACAGGGGTGTTATGGACAATGAGCAGTTCTTC.

The V call is TRBV7-8, the J call TRBJ1-2; D is perhaps TRBD1 (5 bases). From germline, CDR1 is SGHVS and CDR2 FQNEAQ. There are 13 residues in the CDR3. The V and J ends lost 5 bases and 7 bases respectively, with 14 bases between them. The CDR3 DNA reads as TGTGCCAGCAGCCTCGGGGGGGGTCTTGGCTACACCTTC. Translation gives CASSLGGGLGYTF.

This clone was found once. The chain uses TRBV19 and TRBJ2-5; weak D call: TRBD2 (5 bases). Germline V lookup: CDR1 LNHDA, CDR2 SQIVND (reference sequence). The CDR3 extends over 13 amino acids. V was trimmed by 5 bases and J by 1 base, leaving 8 bases between them. Written as DNA, the CDR3 is TGTGCCAGTAGTTGGGCGGGCCAAGAGACCCAGTACTTC. This sequence encodes CASSWAGQETQYF. The whole variable domain, remainder taken from reference TRBV19 and TRBJ2-5, is DGGITQSPKYLFRKEGQNVTLSCEQNLNHDAMYWYRQDPGQGLRLIYYSQIVNDFQKGDIAEGYSVSREKKESFPLTVTSAQKNPTAFYLCASSWAGQETQYFGPGTRLLVL.

The rearrangement uses TRBV19 and TRBJ1-2; D unresolved. With 1 base removed from V and 4 bases from J, the gap between germline ends came to 10 bases. The germline V gene encodes CDR1 LNHDA and CDR2 SQIVND (reference sequence). This CDR3 is built from 14 residues. CDR3 loop: CASSIGAAFYGYTF. In DNA, the CDR3 is TGTGCCAGTAGTATAGGGGCAGCATTCTATGGCTACACCTTC.

The chain carries TRBV18 and TRBJ1-5; D gene ambiguous. Trimming removed 2 bases at V and 7 bases at J, with 9 bases between. The CDR3 extends over 13 amino acids. The germline V gene encodes CDR1 KGHSH and CDR2 LQKENI. The CDR3 reads CASSPGQSQPQHF. In nucleotides, the CDR3 is TGTGCCAGCTCACCAGGGCAATCCCAGCCCCAGCATTTT.

In this sample, this clone turned up once. The rearrangement links TRBV29-1 to TRBJ1-1, with no clear D. From germline, CDR1 is SQVTM and CDR2 ANQGSEA. V lost 4 bases to trimming and J lost 1 base, with 10 bases between them. This CDR3 is built from 13 residues. CDR3 amino acids: CSVVSHPNTEAFF. In nucleotides, the CDR3 is TGCAGCGTTGTTAGCCACCCGAACACTGAAGCTTTCTTT. Based on the CDR3 plus reference TRBV29-1 and TRBJ1-1, the full variable domain is SAVISQKPSRDICQRGTSLTIQCQVDSQVTMMFWYRQQPGQSLTLIATANQGSEATYESGFVIDKFPISRPNLTFSTLTVSNMSPEDSSIYLCSVVSHPNTEAFFGQGTRLTVV.

The chain employs TRBV11-2 and TRBJ1-5, with D uncertain. CDR1 SGHAT and CDR2 FQNNGV come from the germline V gene. CDR3 length: 13 amino acids. V shed 1 base and J shed 5 bases, with 6 bases lying between them. The CDR3 here is CASSLGADQPQHF. The CDR3 DNA reads TGTGCCAGCAGCTTAGGAGCTGATCAGCCCCAGCATTTT.

V usage is TRBV28 and J usage is TRBJ1-1, with a tentative D call TRBD1 (5 bases). This CDR3 region has 14 residues. Germline V gene sequence: CDR1 MDHEN, CDR2 SYDVKM. The CDR3 loop reads CGTSDPGKNTEAFF. The CDR3 nucleotides are TGTGGGACATCGGACCCGGGTAAAAACACTGAAGCTTTCTTT.

The V and J genes are TRBV30 and TRBJ2-1; a possible D gene is TRBD1 (5 bases). Between the trimmed V and J ends, which lost 7 bases and 0 bases, there was a span of 13 bases. The CDR3 is made up of 14 amino acids. CDR1 and CDR2 from the germline V gene are GTSNPN and SVGIG (reference sequence). CDR3 amino acids: CAFTTGSSYNEQFF. In nucleotides, the CDR3 is TGTGCCTTTACAACAGGCAGCTCCTACAATGAGCAGTTCTTC.

The V and J genes are TRBV5-1 and TRBJ2-2; D is ambiguous. Germline CDR1 is SGHRS and CDR2 is YFSETQ. Trimming shortened V by 2 bases and J by 0 bases, and 8 bases separated the two germline ends. There are 15 residues in the CDR3. CDR3 sequence (DNA): TGCGCCAGCAGCTTTTTCGGAGCGAACACCGGGGAGCTGTTTTTT. It specifies CASSFFGANTGELFF.

The chain links TRBV4-2 to TRBJ2-3, with D perhaps matching TRBD1 (8 bases). Trimming shortened V by 0 bases and J by 5 bases, and 33 bases separated the two germline ends. The CDR3 is made up of 22 amino acids. CDR1 is LGHNA, CDR2 YNFKEQ, per germline. The CDR3 is CASSQDSFAGGTPSGEGDTQYF. CDR3 bases: TGTGCCAGCAGCCAAGATTCCTTTGCAGGGGGCACCCCCAGCGGGGAAGGAGATACGCAGTATTTT.

As DNA, the CDR3 is TGTGCCAGCAGCTTAAAGACACAAGAGACCCAGTACTTC. This encodes CASSLKTQETQYF. This chain uses TRBV5-4 with TRBJ2-5; D is unresolved. Germline V gene sequence: CDR1 SGHNT, CDR2 YYREEE (reference sequence). The CDR3 is 13 amino acids. Between the trimmed V and J ends, which lost 2 bases and 2 bases, there was a span of 7 bases. The variable domain in full, with the rest retrieved from reference TRBV5-4 and TRBJ2-5, is ETGVTQSPTHLIKTRGQQVTLRCSSQSGHNTVSWYQQALGQGPQFIFQYYREEENGRGNFPPRFSGLQFPNYSSELNVNALELDDSALYLCASSLKTQETQYFGPGTRLLVL.

V is TRBV2 and J is TRBJ2-7; 10 nucleotides line up with TRBD2. CDR1 is SNHLY and CDR2 is FYNNEI in the germline V gene. V was pared by 6 bases and J by 6 bases, with 8 bases of the junction left unmatched. The CDR3 sequence is 14 residues long. The CDR3 reads CASRAGGPGVEQYF. DNA for the CDR3: TGTGCCAGCAGAGCGGGAGGGCCTGGTGTCGAGCAGTACTTC. The full variable domain, completed using reference TRBV2 and TRBJ2-7, is EPEVTQTPSHQVTQMGQEVILRCVPISNHLYFYWYRQILGQKVEFLVSFYNNEISEKSEIFDDQFSVERPDGSNFTLKIRSTKLEDSAMYFCASRAGGPGVEQYFGPGTRLTVT.